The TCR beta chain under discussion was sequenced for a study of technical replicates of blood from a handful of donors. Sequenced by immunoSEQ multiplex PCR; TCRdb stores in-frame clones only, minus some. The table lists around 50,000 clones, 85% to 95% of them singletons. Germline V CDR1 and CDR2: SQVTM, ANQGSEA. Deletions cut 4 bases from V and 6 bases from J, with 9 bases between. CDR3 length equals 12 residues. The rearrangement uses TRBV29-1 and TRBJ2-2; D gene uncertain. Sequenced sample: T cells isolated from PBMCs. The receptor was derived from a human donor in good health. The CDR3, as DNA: TGCAGCGTTGCCGGGTCCCCCGGGGAGCTGTTTTTT. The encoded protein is CSVAGSPGELFF.